The 9 T cell receptor beta chains below were found in one sample sequenced in a study of T cells in Graves' hyperthyroidism and ophthalmopathy. Using RNA transcripts as the source, TCR beta CDR3 regions were amplified. TCR CDR3 regions were first amplified by RT-PCR with HTBI primers. Via MiXCR, TCRdb re-called the multiplex PCR reads, giving one row per CDR3 protein. The sample records roughly 380,000 distinct CDR3 sequences, roughly 15% being singletons. The sample comprised blood. The receptors derive from a woman younger than 30 with Graves' hyperthyroidism.

This clonotype was seen ten or more times. The chain recombines TRBV2 with TRBJ1-2; D is unresolved. Germline V gene lookup returns CDR1 SNHLY and CDR2 FYNNEI. Trimming shortened V by 3 bases and J by 1 base, and 9 bases separated the two germline ends. This CDR3 has 14 amino acids. CDR3 amino acids: CASSDSQVNYGYTF. CDR3 DNA sequence: TGTGCCAGCAGTGACAGTCAAGTTAACTATGGCTACACCTTC.

This clonotype was recorded many times. The chain uses TRBV30 and TRBJ1-1; D is uncertain. V dropped 4 bases and J dropped 5 bases, with 14 bases sitting between them. The germline CDR1 and CDR2 sequences are GTSNPN and SVGIG (reference sequence). The CDR3 loop spans 13 amino acids. CDR3 in amino acids: CAWTREWGTEAFF. The CDR3 DNA sequence: TGTGCCTGGACTAGGGAGTGGGGAACTGAAGCTTTCTTT.

This clonotype was observed at least ten times. The CDR3 DNA follows: TGCAGTGTCGCTAGCATCCCCTCATACAATGAGCAGTTCTTC. Its translation is CSVASIPSYNEQFF. The chain joins TRBV20-1 to TRBJ2-1; weak D call: TRBD2 (5 bases). Germline V gene sequence: CDR1 DFQATT, CDR2 SNEGSKA (reference sequence). The CDR3 spans 14 residues. V was shortened by 7 bases and J by 4 bases, with 17 bases between the two germline ends.

V and J are TRBV15 and TRBJ2-3, with D unresolved. Germline values: CDR1 LNHNV, CDR2 YYDKDF (reference sequence). The CDR3 contains 12 residues. V was cut by 5 bases and J by 6 bases, with 9 bases left in between. CDR3 nucleotides: TGTGCCACCAGCTCCCGCGAGGATACGCAGTATTTT. This codes for CATSSREDTQYF.

In its sample, this clonotype was seen many times. V is TRBV6-1 and J is TRBJ2-1, with no clear D. Germline CDR1 and CDR2: MNHNS and SASEGT. CDR3 size: 14 residues. V lost 5 bases and J 4 bases, leaving 12 bases between the germline ends. CDR3 coding DNA: TGTGCCAGCAGTTCCGGATCGAGGTACAATGAGCAGTTCTTC. Its translation: CASSSGSRYNEQFF.

Of note for this clonotype: A much larger clone differs from this one at a single base, so this may be a read error. V gene TRBV6-5 combines with J gene TRBJ1-2, with a possible D match to TRBD1 (5 bases). The CDR3 length is 13 residues. From germline, CDR1 is MNHEY and CDR2 SVGAGI. CDR3 region: CTSSYGTDYGYTF. In DNA form, the CDR3 reads TGTACCAGCAGCTACGGGACGGACTATGGCTACACCTTC.

This sequence joins TRBV7-3 and TRBJ2-1, with D unresolved. CDR1 and CDR2 (germline): SGHTA, FQGTGA. Trimming removed 5 bases at V and 8 bases at J, with 16 bases between. The CDR3 has 14 residues. CDR3 in amino acids: CASSPRAHWDEQFF. In DNA, the CDR3 is TGTGCCAGCAGCCCTCGGGCACACTGGGATGAGCAGTTCTTC.

This CDR3 reads CASSHRVPGELFF. The CDR3 DNA sequence: TGTGCCAGCAGCCACAGGGTCCCCGGGGAGCTGTTTTTT. The rearrangement uses TRBV3-1 and TRBJ2-2; TRBD1 is a possible D gene (5 bases). V was cut by 3 bases and J by 6 bases, with 8 bases left in between. The CDR3 has 13 amino acids. Germline CDR1 and CDR2: LGHDT and YNNKEL (reference sequence).

This clonotype was observed a few times. A read error may produce the germline difference seen at one junction end. The CDR3 here is CTSSPSTGLYGYTF. In DNA, the CDR3 is TGTACCAGCAGTCCGTCTACAGGATTATATGGCTACACCTTC. J is TRBJ1-2 and V is TRBV6-1, with a weak D call TRBD1 (5 bases). The CDR3 loop spans 14 amino acids. Germline V gives CDR1 MNHNS, CDR2 SASEGT.